This TCR beta chain was retrieved from a study of CD8 T cells in ankylosing spondylitis. MiXCR was run by TCRdb on the 5' RACE reads, yielding one entry per CDR3 protein. The table includes about 360,000 distinct CDR3 sequences, about 15% detected once. In germline, CDR1 is SQVTM, CDR2 ANQGSEA. The CDR3 loop spans 14 amino acids. Trimming at V came to 5 bases and at J to 4 bases, leaving 6 bases not matched to a gene. The gene calls are TRBV29-1 and TRBJ1-4; TRBD1 matches at 8 bases. The sequencing sample was made of blood, either unsorted or a sorted T cell fraction (not recorded which). The sequence derives from a male donor with ankylosing spondylitis or in good health (not recorded which). CDR3 amino acids: CSVNRQGNNEKLFF. The CDR3, as DNA: TGCAGCGTTAACCGACAGGGGAATAATGAAAAACTGTTTTTT.